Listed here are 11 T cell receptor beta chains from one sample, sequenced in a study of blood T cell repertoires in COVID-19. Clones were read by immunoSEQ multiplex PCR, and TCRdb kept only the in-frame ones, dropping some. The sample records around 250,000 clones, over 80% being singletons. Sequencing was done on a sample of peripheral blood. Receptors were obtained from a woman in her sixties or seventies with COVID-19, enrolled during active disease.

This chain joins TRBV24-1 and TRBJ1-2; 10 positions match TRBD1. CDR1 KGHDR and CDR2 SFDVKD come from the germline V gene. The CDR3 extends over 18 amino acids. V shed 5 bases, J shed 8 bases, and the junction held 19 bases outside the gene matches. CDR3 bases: TGTGCCACCAGTGGACGTTCCGGACAGGGGGGCTCGGGGAGAGGCTACACCTTC. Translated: CATSGRSGQGGSGRGYTF.

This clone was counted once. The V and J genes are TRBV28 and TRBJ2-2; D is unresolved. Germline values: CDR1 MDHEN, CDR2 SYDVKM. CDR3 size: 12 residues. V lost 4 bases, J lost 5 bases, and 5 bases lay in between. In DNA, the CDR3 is TGTGCCAGCAGTTCCCCTACCGGGGAGCTGTTTTTT. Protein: CASSSPTGELFF.

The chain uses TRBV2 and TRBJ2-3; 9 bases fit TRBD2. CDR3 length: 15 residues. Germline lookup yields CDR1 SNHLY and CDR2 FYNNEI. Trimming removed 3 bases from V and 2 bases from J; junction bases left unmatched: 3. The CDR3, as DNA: TGTGCCAGCAGTGATGCTAGCGGGACCACAGATACGCAGTATTTT. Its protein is CASSDASGTTDTQYF.

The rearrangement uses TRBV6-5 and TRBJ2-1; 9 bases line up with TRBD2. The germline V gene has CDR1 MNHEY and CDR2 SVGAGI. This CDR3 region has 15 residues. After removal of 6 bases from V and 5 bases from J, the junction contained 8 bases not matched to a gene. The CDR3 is CASRMTSGAHNEQFF. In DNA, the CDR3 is TGTGCCAGCAGAATGACTAGCGGAGCGCACAATGAGCAGTTCTTC.

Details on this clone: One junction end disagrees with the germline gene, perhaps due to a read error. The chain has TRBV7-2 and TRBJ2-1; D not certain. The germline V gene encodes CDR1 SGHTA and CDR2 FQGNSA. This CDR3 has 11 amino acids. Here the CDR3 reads CASSSNNEQFF. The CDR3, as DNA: TGTGCCAGCAGCTCCAACAATGAGCAGTTCTTC.

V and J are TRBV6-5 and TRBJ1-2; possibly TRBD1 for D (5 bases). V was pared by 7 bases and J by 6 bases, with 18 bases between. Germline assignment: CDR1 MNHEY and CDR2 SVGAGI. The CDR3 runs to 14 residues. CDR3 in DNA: TGTGCCAGCACAGAAGGAAGACAGCCTCATGGCTACACCTTC. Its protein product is CASTEGRQPHGYTF.

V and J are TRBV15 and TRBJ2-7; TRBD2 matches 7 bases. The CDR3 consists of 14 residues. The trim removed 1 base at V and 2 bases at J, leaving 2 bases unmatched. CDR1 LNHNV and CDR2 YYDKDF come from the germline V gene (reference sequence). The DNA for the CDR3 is TGTGCCACCAGCAGAGGGGGAGGGGCCTACGAGCAGTACTTC. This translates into CATSRGGGAYEQYF.

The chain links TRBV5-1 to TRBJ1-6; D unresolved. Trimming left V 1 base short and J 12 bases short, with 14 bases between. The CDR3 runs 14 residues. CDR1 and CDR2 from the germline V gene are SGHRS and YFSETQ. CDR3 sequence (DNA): TGCGCCAGCAGCTTGATATCCGAGCACGGACCCCTCCACTTT. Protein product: CASSLISEHGPLHF.

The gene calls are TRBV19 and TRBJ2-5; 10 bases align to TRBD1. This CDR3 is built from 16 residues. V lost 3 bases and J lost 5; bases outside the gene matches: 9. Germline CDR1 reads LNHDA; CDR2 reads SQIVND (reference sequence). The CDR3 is CASSIPLTGGGETQYF. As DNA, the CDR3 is TGTGCCAGTAGTATCCCCCTGACAGGGGGCGGGGAGACCCAGTACTTC.

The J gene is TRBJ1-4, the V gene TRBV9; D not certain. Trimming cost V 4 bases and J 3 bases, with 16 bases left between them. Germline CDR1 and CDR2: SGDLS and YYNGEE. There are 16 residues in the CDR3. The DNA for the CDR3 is TGTGCCAGCAGCCCCTCAGTTCTTTTATCTAATGAAAAACTGTTTTTT. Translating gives CASSPSVLLSNEKLFF.

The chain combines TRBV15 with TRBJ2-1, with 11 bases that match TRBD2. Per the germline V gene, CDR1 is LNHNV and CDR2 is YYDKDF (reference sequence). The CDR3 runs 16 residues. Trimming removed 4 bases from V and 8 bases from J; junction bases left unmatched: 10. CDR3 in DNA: TGTGCCACCAGCACGGACGTTAGCGGGAGGGCCCATGAGCAGTTCTTC. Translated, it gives CATSTDVSGRAHEQFF. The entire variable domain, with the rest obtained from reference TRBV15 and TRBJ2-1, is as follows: DAMVIQNPRYQVTQFGKPVTLSCSQTLNHNVMYWYQQKSSQAPKLLFHYYDKDFNNEADTPDNFQSRRPNTSFCFLDIRSPGLGDTAMYLCATSTDVSGRAHEQFFGPGTRLTVL.